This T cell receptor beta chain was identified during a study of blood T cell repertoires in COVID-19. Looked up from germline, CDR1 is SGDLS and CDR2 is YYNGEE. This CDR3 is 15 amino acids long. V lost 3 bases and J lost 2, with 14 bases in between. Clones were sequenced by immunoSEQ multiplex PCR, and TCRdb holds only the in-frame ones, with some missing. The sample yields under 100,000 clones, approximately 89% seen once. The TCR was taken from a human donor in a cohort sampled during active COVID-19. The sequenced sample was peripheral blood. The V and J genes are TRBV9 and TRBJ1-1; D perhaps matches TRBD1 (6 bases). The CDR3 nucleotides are TGTGCCAGCAGCGGAGACGACAGGCGAAACACTGAAGCTTTCTTT. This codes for CASSGDDRRNTEAFF. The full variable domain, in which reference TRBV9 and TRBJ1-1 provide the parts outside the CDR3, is DSGVTQTPKHLITATGQRVTLRCSPRSGDLSVYWYQQSLDQGLQFLIQYYNGEERAKGNILERFSAQQFPDLHSELNLSSLELGDSALYFCASSGDDRRNTEAFFGQGTRLTVV.